The 10 T cell receptor beta chains in this list originate from one sample, sequenced in a study of T cell responses to AZD1222 COVID-19 vaccine. Measured with immunoSEQ multiplex PCR; TCRdb has only the in-frame clones, and not every one. The sample has 69,000 or so clones, 70% to 90% seen once; the top ten hold 1.3%. The sample in question was peripheral blood, obtained 28 days after the second AZD1222 dose. The receptors derive from an adult who received the AZD1222 COVID-19 vaccine.

The V call is TRBV5-1, the J call TRBJ1-5, with D unresolved. V lost 4 bases, J lost 3 bases, and 17 bases lay in between. The CDR3 covers 16 residues. Per germline, CDR1 SGHRS and CDR2 YFSETQ. CDR3 nucleotides: TGCGCCAGCAGCATGGAGGGTTTGGGGAACAATCAGCCCCAGCATTTT. This gives the protein CASSMEGLGNNQPQHF.

The chain is built from TRBV14 and TRBJ1-4; D perhaps matches TRBD1 (5 bases). V dropped 5 bases and J dropped 5 bases, with 9 bases sitting between them. Germline lookup yields CDR1 SGHDN and CDR2 FVKESK. CDR3 size: 13 residues. Here the CDR3 DNA reads TGTGCCAGCAGCAGGGGCCTCAATGAAAAACTGTTTTTT. Its protein product is CASSRGLNEKLFF.

V is TRBV2 and J is TRBJ1-6, with TRBD1 as a possible D gene (6 bases). Germline loops: CDR1 SNHLY, CDR2 FYNNEI. The CDR3 spans 13 residues. The V gene lost 10 bases and the J gene lost 5 bases, with 12 bases spanning the gap. CDR3 in amino acids: CAIRTDHNSPLHF. The CDR3 DNA reads as TGTGCCATCCGGACAGACCATAATTCACCCCTCCACTTT.

The V call is TRBV7-2, the J call TRBJ2-3; 9 bases match TRBD2. Unmatched junction bases numbered 5, after V lost 1 base and J lost 3 bases. Germline loops: CDR1 SGHTA, CDR2 FQGNSA. This CDR3 comprises 16 residues. The CDR3 region has the DNA TGTGCCAGCAGCTTAGTGGGGACTAGCAGTACAGATACGCAGTATTTT. Translated: CASSLVGTSSTDTQYF.

The V gene is TRBV7-2, the J gene TRBJ2-1; 9 nucleotides line up with TRBD2. The CDR3 contains 15 residues. V lost 5 bases to trimming and J lost 9 bases; unmatched junction nucleotides: 11. Per the germline V gene, CDR1 is SGHTA and CDR2 is FQGNSA. The CDR3 region has the DNA TGTGCCAGCAGCCTTAGCGGGAGTAGTTTCTCTGAGCAGTTCTTC. Its translation: CASSLSGSSFSEQFF.

This sequence joins TRBV9 and TRBJ1-2; a possible D gene is TRBD1 (5 bases). This CDR3 is 15 amino acids long. Germline V gives CDR1 SGDLS, CDR2 YYNGEE. The V and J ends lost 3 bases and 6 bases respectively, with 18 bases between them. The CDR3 loop is CASSAPPSRGDGYTF. DNA for the CDR3: TGTGCCAGCAGCGCGCCTCCCTCCCGGGGCGATGGCTACACCTTC.

The chain links TRBV13 to TRBJ1-1, with a possible D match to TRBD1 (6 bases). Germline V gene lookup returns CDR1 PRHDT and CDR2 FYEKMQ (reference sequence). Trimming pared 3 bases from V and 3 bases from J, leaving 17 bases between. This CDR3 has 16 amino acids. CDR3 nucleotide sequence: TGTGCCAGCAGCTTCAGGCAGGGGCGCGGGGACACTGAAGCTTTCTTT. It translates to CASSFRQGRGDTEAFF.

The V and J genes are TRBV28 and TRBJ1-2; D gene ambiguous. V was clipped by 7 bases and J by 8 bases, with 17 bases between them. CDR1 is MDHEN and CDR2 is SYDVKM in the germline V gene. The CDR3 sequence is 13 residues long. The CDR3 DNA follows: TGTGCCAGCAACTCCCGCACGGTGCGAGGCTACACCTTC. Protein product: CASNSRTVRGYTF.

The CDR3 protein is CASSSLQGEYSGANVLTF. DNA of the CDR3: TGTGCCAGCAGCTCGCTACAGGGAGAATACTCTGGGGCCAACGTCCTGACTTTC. The genes are TRBV13 and TRBJ2-6; D might be TRBD1 (6 bases). The CDR3 contains 18 residues. The V end lost 4 bases, the J end lost 0 bases, and 16 bases lay between the germline ends. The germline CDR1 and CDR2 sequences are PRHDT and FYEKMQ (reference sequence).

The V gene is TRBV7-2, the J gene TRBJ2-2, with 13 bases identical to TRBD2. The CDR3 has 19 amino acids. Trimming removed 4 bases from V and 4 bases from J; junction bases left unmatched: 12. CDR1 is SGHTA, CDR2 FQGNSA, per germline. For the CDR3, the DNA is TGTGCCAGCAGCTGGCAGCCGGGACTAGCGGGACCCTTCACCGGGGAGCTGTTTTTT. Translated: CASSWQPGLAGPFTGELFF.